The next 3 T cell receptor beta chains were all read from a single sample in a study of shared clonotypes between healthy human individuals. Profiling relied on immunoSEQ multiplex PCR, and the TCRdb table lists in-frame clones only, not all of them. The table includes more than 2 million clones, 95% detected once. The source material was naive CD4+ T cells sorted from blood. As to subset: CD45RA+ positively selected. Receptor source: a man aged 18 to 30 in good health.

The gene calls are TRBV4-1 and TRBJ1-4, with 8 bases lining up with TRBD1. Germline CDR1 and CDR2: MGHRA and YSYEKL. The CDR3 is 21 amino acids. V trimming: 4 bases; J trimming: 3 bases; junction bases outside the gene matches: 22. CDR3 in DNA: TGCGCCAGCAGCCTACTCCTGTCGTCCCAGGGGGCGCGGCCGTCTAATGAAAAACTGTTTTTT. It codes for CASSLLLSSQGARPSNEKLFF.

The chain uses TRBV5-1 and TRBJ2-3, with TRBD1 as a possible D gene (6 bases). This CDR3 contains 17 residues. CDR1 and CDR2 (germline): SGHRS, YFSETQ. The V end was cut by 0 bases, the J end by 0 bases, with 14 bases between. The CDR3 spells CASSLAITGFSTDTQYF. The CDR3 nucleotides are TGCGCCAGCAGCTTGGCTATTACAGGGTTTAGCACAGATACGCAGTATTTT.

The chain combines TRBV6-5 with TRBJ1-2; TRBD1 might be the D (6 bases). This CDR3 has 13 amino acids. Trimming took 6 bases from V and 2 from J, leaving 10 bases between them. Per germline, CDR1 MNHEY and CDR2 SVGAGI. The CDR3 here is CASRRDTNYGYTF. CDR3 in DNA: TGTGCCAGCAGAAGGGACACCAACTATGGCTACACCTTC.